The 14 T cell receptor beta chains below come from one sample, sequenced in a study of cytomegalovirus exposure and HLA in healthy donors. PCR involved 60 Vbeta and 13 Jbeta primers. TCRdb's copy holds only in-frame clones and misses some; the assay was immunoSEQ multiplex PCR. The sample shows about 200,000 clones, 10% to 15% of them seen only once. The sequenced material came from PBMCs. Source of these receptors: a man over 45 in good health and CMV-seropositive.

The genes are TRBV27 and TRBJ1-6, with 7 nucleotides matching TRBD1. The CDR3 contains 16 residues. With 2 bases clipped from V and 0 bases from J, the junction kept 1 base outside the gene matches. Per germline, CDR1 MNHEY and CDR2 SMNVEV (reference sequence). The CDR3 loop reads CASSLGDSSYNSPLHF. CDR3 nucleotide sequence: TGTGCCAGCAGTTTAGGGGACAGCTCCTATAATTCACCCCTCCACTTT.

This rearrangement joins TRBV9 to TRBJ1-4, with TRBD1 matching over 9 bases. The CDR3 is made up of 16 amino acids. V shed 3 bases, J shed 3 bases, and the junction held 6 bases outside the gene matches. The germline V gene has CDR1 SGDLS and CDR2 YYNGEE. This CDR3 reads CASSADRGGSNEKLFF. CDR3 sequence (DNA): TGTGCCAGCAGCGCGGACAGGGGAGGATCTAATGAAAAACTGTTTTTT.

This clone was counted a few times. The chain uses TRBV27 and TRBJ1-2, with D possibly matching TRBD1 (5 bases). CDR1 is MNHEY, CDR2 SMNVEV, per germline (reference sequence). V gave up 2 bases and J gave up 4 bases, with 14 bases separating them. This CDR3 has 15 residues. As DNA, the CDR3 is TGTGCCAGCAGTTTACTGGGGCAAGGGCGCTATGGCTACACCTTC. It specifies CASSLLGQGRYGYTF.

This clone has only a few counts. The chain is built from TRBV6-5 and TRBJ1-4; 9 nucleotides agree with TRBD1. The length of the CDR3 is 14 residues. V gave up 6 bases and J gave up 6 bases; unmatched junction bases: 5. Germline-derived CDR1 and CDR2 are MNHEY and SVGAGI. The CDR3 DNA follows: TGTGCCAGCAGGGGACAGGGTTGGGATGAAAAACTGTTTTTT. This codes for CASRGQGWDEKLFF.

The chain couples TRBV6-1 to TRBJ2-7, with D perhaps TRBD1 (6 bases). Germline CDR1 is MNHNS and CDR2 is SASEGT. The V end lost 8 bases, the J end lost 2 bases, and 10 bases lay between the germline ends. The CDR3 totals 12 residues. The CDR3 coding sequence is TGTGCCAGCTCTGGGGACACCTACGAGCAGTACTTC. Translating it yields CASSGDTYEQYF.

The J gene is TRBJ1-2, the V gene TRBV5-1; D remains ambiguous. The CDR3 is made up of 14 amino acids. The V and J ends lost 4 bases and 3 bases respectively, with 13 bases between them. Germline assignment: CDR1 SGHRS and CDR2 YFSETQ. CDR3 amino acids: CASSRVGADYGYTF. CDR3 DNA sequence: TGCGCCAGCAGCCGGGTGGGAGCGGACTATGGCTACACCTTC.

The chain carries TRBV5-4 and TRBJ1-2; D remains unclear. This CDR3 contains 13 residues. V shed 5 bases and J shed 4 bases, with 12 bases lying between them. In germline, CDR1 is SGHNT, CDR2 YYREEE (reference sequence). The CDR3 coding sequence is TGTGCCAGCAGAGAACAATCGTCCTATGGCTACACCTTC. Amino acids: CASREQSSYGYTF.

The chain recombines TRBV5-4 with TRBJ1-4; 8 positions match TRBD1. The CDR3 totals 14 residues. Germline values: CDR1 SGHNT, CDR2 YYREEE (reference sequence). The trim removed 2 bases at V and 7 bases at J, leaving 4 bases unmatched. This CDR3 reads CASSLQGVGEKLFF. In nucleotides, the CDR3 is TGTGCCAGCAGCTTACAGGGGGTTGGTGAAAAACTGTTTTTT.

The chain carries TRBV18 and TRBJ1-5; D is uncertain. CDR1 and CDR2 from the germline V gene are KGHSH and LQKENI. Trimming took 3 bases from V and 0 from J, leaving 12 bases between them. The CDR3 is made up of 16 amino acids. In DNA form, the CDR3 reads TGTGCCAGCTCACCGTCCGTTACAAATAGCAATCAGCCCCAGCATTTT. Translation gives CASSPSVTNSNQPQHF.

This clone was seen a few times. This rearrangement joins TRBV2 to TRBJ1-2, with TRBD1 matching 7 bases. Germline values: CDR1 SNHLY, CDR2 FYNNEI. J lost 5 bases, V lost 6 bases, and 6 bases had no gene match. The CDR3 is made up of 13 amino acids. The CDR3 protein is CASRHDRDYGYTF. In nucleotides, the CDR3 is TGTGCCAGCAGACACGACAGGGATTATGGCTACACCTTC.

CDR3 DNA sequence: TGTGCCAGCTCCACAGGGACTGGAAACACCATATATTTT. It specifies CASSTGTGNTIYF. The rearrangement joins TRBV18 to TRBJ1-3; possibly TRBD1 for D (6 bases). V lost 6 bases, J lost 2 bases, and 8 bases lay in between. Germline lookup yields CDR1 KGHSH and CDR2 LQKENI. The CDR3 contains 13 residues.

The V call is TRBV4-2, the J call TRBJ2-7, with D hard to call. The ends were cut back, 0 bases at V and 9 bases at J, with 12 bases in the middle. Per germline, CDR1 LGHNA and CDR2 YNFKEQ. The CDR3 loop spans 13 amino acids. The CDR3 nucleotides read TGTGCCAGCAGCCAAGATCTTGTGAGTTGGCAGTACTTC. It is translated as CASSQDLVSWQYF.

The rearrangement joins TRBV28 to TRBJ2-3; 14 bases are shared with TRBD2. Germline V CDR1 and CDR2: MDHEN, SYDVKM. The V gene end was trimmed by 6 bases and the J gene end by 5 bases; junction bases not matched to a gene: 7. The CDR3 is made up of 16 amino acids. The CDR3 protein is CASSIGLAGGLDTQYF. The CDR3 DNA is TGTGCCAGCAGCATAGGACTAGCGGGGGGCCTAGATACGCAGTATTTT.

This chain uses TRBV18 with TRBJ1-6, with a tentative D call TRBD1 (5 bases). Germline V gene data show CDR1 as KGHSH and CDR2 as LQKENI. V was cut by 3 bases and J by 10 bases, with 13 bases left in between. CDR3 length: 14 residues. In DNA, the CDR3 is TGTGCCAGCTCACCTCCCGCCCGGGGGTCACCCCTCCACTTT. It translates to CASSPPARGSPLHF.